This T cell receptor beta chain was captured by sequencing in a study of radiotherapy plus CTLA-4 blockade in lung cancer. Using immunoSEQ multiplex PCR, the repertoire was profiled, and TCRdb retains in-frame clones only, with some absent. Here the sample spans tens of thousands of clones, around 77% being singletons. CDR1 SEHNR and CDR2 FQNEAQ come from the germline V gene (reference sequence). The CDR3 totals 15 residues. V was shortened by 5 bases and J by 5 bases, with 17 bases between the two germline ends. Here the sequenced sample was peripheral blood, taken from a patient treated with radiotherapy plus ipilimumab. The genes are TRBV7-9 and TRBJ2-3, with no clear D. The sequence came from a human donor with non-small cell lung cancer who had stable disease on radiotherapy plus ipilimumab. The chain's CDR3 is CASSPQEATGDTQYF. The CDR3 DNA sequence: TGTGCCAGCAGCCCACAAGAAGCAACGGGAGATACGCAGTATTTT.